The rows below give T cell receptor beta chains drawn from one sample of a study of shared clonotypes between healthy human individuals. Clones were read by immunoSEQ multiplex PCR, and TCRdb kept only the in-frame ones, dropping some. This sample has more than 400,000 clones; 81% occur once, and the top ten carry roughly 13%. Sequencing was carried out using PBMCs. These receptors all stem from a woman aged 40 to 50 in good health. Some clones in this sample may be carry-over from other donors' samples. CDR3s include the opening cysteine and the closing phenylalanine or tryptophan. A D gene is named only where the DNA matches it firmly. Where a row states a size, it is once, few, many or the class of an expanded clone; other rows omit it.

15 NA NA TRBJ1-1 TRBV11-2 CASSLKGGGRTEAFF TGTGCCAGCAGCTTAAAAGGTGGGGGGAGGACTGAAGCTTTCTTT
15 NA TRBD2 TRBJ2-5 TRBV27 CASSPRLAAQETQYF TGTGCCAGCAGTCCCAGACTAGCTGCCCAAGAGACCCAGTACTTC
14 NA TRBD1 TRBJ2-7 TRBV10-3 CAISESDRYYEQYF TGTGCCATCAGTGAGTCGGACAGGTACTACGAGCAGTACTTC
15 NA NA TRBJ2-1 TRBV5-1 CASSPETSSYNEQFF TGCGCCAGCAGCCCGGAGACTAGCTCCTACAATGAGCAGTTCTTC
14 NA NA TRBJ1-1 TRBV4-2 CASSQDIEGTEAFF TGTGCCAGCAGCCAAGATATAGAGGGAACTGAAGCTTTCTTT
17 many NA TRBJ1-6 TRBV4-1 CASSQDTRGRLNSPLHF TGCGCCAGCAGCCAGGATACAAGGGGCCGGCTGAATTCACCCCTCCACTTT
13 many TRBD1 TRBJ2-7 TRBV6-5 CASSRTGSYEQYF TGTGCCAGCAGTAGGACAGGGTCCTACGAGCAGTACTTC
11 NA NA TRBJ1-2 TRBV30 CAWSVNYGYTF TGTGCCTGGAGTGTTAACTATGGCTACACCTTC
15 once TRBD1 TRBJ1-5 TRBV30 CAWTQGGFSYQPQHF TGTGCCTGGACCCAGGGGGGTTTTTCGTATCAGCCCCAGCATTTT
15 once TRBD2 TRBJ2-1 TRBV7-3 CASSFPLAGVEEQFF TGTGCCAGCAGCTTCCCACTAGCGGGAGTGGAGGAGCAGTTCTTC
14 NA NA TRBJ2-7 TRBV18 CASSPSVSSYEQYF TGTGCCAGCTCACCATCCGTTTCCTCCTACGAGCAGTACTTC
10 NA NA TRBJ1-2 TRBV11-3 CASRGYGYTF TGTGCCAGCAGGGGATACGGCTACACCTTC
15 NA NA TRBJ1-3 TRBV18 CASSPPGVAGNTIYF TGTGCCAGCTCACCACCGGGGGTCGCGGGAAACACCATATATTTT
13 NA NA TRBJ1-4 TRBV5-1 CASSPDLREKLFF TGCGCCAGCAGCCCGGACCTGAGGGAAAAACTGTTTTTT
19 NA TRBD2 TRBJ2-1 TRBV18 CASSPPSGRAESSYNEQFF TGTGCCAGCTCGCCTCCTAGCGGGAGGGCCGAGAGCTCCTACAATGAGCAGTTCTTC
14 NA NA TRBJ1-3 TRBV7-9 CASSSRGGGNTIYF TGTGCCAGCAGCTCGCGGGGCGGGGGAAACACCATATATTTT
16 NA NA TRBJ2-3 TRBV5-6 CASSIYKGGPTDTQYF TGTGCCAGCAGCATATACAAAGGGGGACCCACAGATACGCAGTATTTT
17 few TRBD1 TRBJ1-5 TRBV30 CAWSASGGWVSNQPQHF TGTGCCTGGAGTGCCTCAGGGGGGTGGGTTAGCAATCAGCCCCAGCATTTT
19 NA TRBD1 TRBJ2-1 TRBV30 CAWTTRDRGLRFSYNEQFF TGTGCCTGGACTACACGGGACAGGGGTTTACGGTTCTCCTACAATGAGCAGTTCTTC
12 NA NA TRBJ1-2 TRBV7-6 CASSPSGYGYTF TGTGCCAGCAGCCCGAGCGGGTATGGCTACACCTTC
12 NA NA TRBJ2-2 TRBV7-2 CASSSPLGELFF TGTGCCAGCAGCTCCCCCCTCGGGGAGCTGTTTTTT
13 NA TRBD1 TRBJ1-1 TRBV6-5 CASSLEGAAEAFF TGTGCCAGCAGCCTCGAGGGGGCGGCTGAAGCTTTCTTT
10 NA NA TRBJ1-5 TRBV6-4 CASPFKPQHF TGTGCCAGCCCATTTAAGCCCCAGCATTTT
16 NA TRBD2 TRBJ2-1 TRBV6-4 CASSAEGLAGANEQFF TGTGCCAGCAGTGCCGAGGGACTAGCGGGCGCCAATGAGCAGTTCTTC
15 NA NA TRBJ2-5 TRBV5-1 CASMGGPGSQETQYF TGCGCCAGCATGGGGGGGCCAGGAAGCCAAGAGACCCAGTACTTC
14 NA TRBD1 TRBJ1-2 TRBV6-1 CASSETGGIYGYTF TGTGCCAGCAGTGAAACAGGGGGCATCTATGGCTACACCTTC
16 NA TRBD1 TRBJ2-2 TRBV11-2 CASNPRQGAHTGELFF TGTGCCAGCAATCCCAGACAGGGGGCGCACACCGGGGAGCTGTTTTTT
16 NA TRBD2 TRBJ2-4 TRBV5-4 CASSRGLAGGQNIQYF TGTGCCAGCAGCCGGGGACTAGCGGGAGGCCAAAACATTCAGTACTTC
13 few NA TRBJ1-5 TRBV5-1 CASSLDGVQPQHF TGCGCCAGCAGCTTGGATGGGGTTCAGCCCCAGCATTTT
17 NA TRBD1 TRBJ2-3 TRBV5-1 CASSSEGRDRGPDTQYF TGCGCCAGCAGCTCCGAAGGGCGGGACAGGGGGCCTGATACGCAGTATTTT
15 NA TRBD1 TRBJ1-1 TRBV19 CASSPGQGLNTEAFF TGTGCCAGTAGTCCCGGACAGGGATTGAACACTGAAGCTTTCTTT
17 NA NA TRBJ2-7 TRBV1 CTSSQDPRLAELYEQYF TGCACCAGCAGCCAAGATCCCCGACTAGCGGAGCTCTACGAGCAGTACTTC
14 NA TRBD1 TRBJ1-3 TRBV30 CAGRDRAGGNTIYF TGTGCCGGCCGGGACAGGGCAGGAGGAAACACCATATATTTT
15 NA TRBD2 TRBJ2-7 TRBV9 CASSVASGSFYEQYF TGTGCCAGCAGCGTAGCTAGCGGGAGTTTCTACGAGCAGTACTTC
12 NA NA TRBJ1-1 TRBV28 CATRSSSTEAFF TGTGCCACGCGCAGCTCGAGCACTGAAGCTTTCTTT
13 NA NA TRBJ2-1 TRBV5-1 CASSFRDNNEQFF TGCGCCAGCAGCTTCCGGGACAACAATGAGCAGTTCTTC
16 NA TRBD2 TRBJ2-3 TRBV9 CASSAAGTSGLDTQYF TGTGCCAGCAGCGCCGCCGGGACTAGCGGGTTGGATACGCAGTATTTT
14 NA TRBD1 TRBJ1-5 TRBV2 CASTGTVSNQPQHF TGTGCCAGCACCGGGACAGTCAGCAATCAGCCCCAGCATTTT
18 once TRBD2 TRBJ2-3 TRBV4-2 CASSQEGLAGAGEDTQYF TGTGCCAGCAGCCAAGAGGGACTAGCGGGTGCGGGAGAAGATACGCAGTATTTT
12 NA NA TRBJ2-2 TRBV7-9 CASSFAGGELFF TGTGCCAGCAGCTTTGCTGGGGGGGAGCTGTTTTTT
13 NA NA TRBJ2-5 TRBV9 CASSTRRGETQYF TGTGCCAGCAGCACCCGGAGGGGTGAGACCCAGTACTTC
16 NA TRBD2 TRBJ2-7 TRBV19 CASSIGPTTSGYEQYF TGTGCCAGTAGTATAGGACCGACGACTAGCGGGTACGAGCAGTACTTC
13 few NA TRBJ2-7 TRBV10-3 CAISEFSSNEQYF TGTGCCATCAGTGAGTTCTCCAGCAACGAGCAGTACTTC